A few counts support the clone carrying this T cell receptor (beta chain). This record comes from a study of T-cell memory formation after mild COVID-19. Using constant-segment primers, 5'RACE produced TCR alpha and TCR beta cDNA libraries carrying sample barcodes and UMIs. TCRdb analysed the 5' RACE reads with MiXCR anew, one entry per CDR3 protein. Of tens of thousands of distinct CDR3 sequences listed, roughly 9.5% were seen once; the top ten hold roughly 1.2%. The sample was PBMCs or a T cell subset sorted from them (not recorded which). The receptor was isolated from a man aged 18 to 29 who had mild COVID-19 (a few samples of this study predate the infection). Cell type and time point are not known.

The CDR3 nucleotides are TGCGCCAGCAGCCACCCAGGGTGGAGCTCACCCCTCCACTTT. It translates to CASSHPGWSSPLHF. The chain is built from TRBV4-1 and TRBJ1-6; D is possibly TRBD1 (5 bases). CDR3 length: 14 residues. The germline gives CDR1 MGHRA, CDR2 YSYEKL. Between the trimmed V and J ends, which lost 3 bases and 10 bases, there was a span of 13 bases.